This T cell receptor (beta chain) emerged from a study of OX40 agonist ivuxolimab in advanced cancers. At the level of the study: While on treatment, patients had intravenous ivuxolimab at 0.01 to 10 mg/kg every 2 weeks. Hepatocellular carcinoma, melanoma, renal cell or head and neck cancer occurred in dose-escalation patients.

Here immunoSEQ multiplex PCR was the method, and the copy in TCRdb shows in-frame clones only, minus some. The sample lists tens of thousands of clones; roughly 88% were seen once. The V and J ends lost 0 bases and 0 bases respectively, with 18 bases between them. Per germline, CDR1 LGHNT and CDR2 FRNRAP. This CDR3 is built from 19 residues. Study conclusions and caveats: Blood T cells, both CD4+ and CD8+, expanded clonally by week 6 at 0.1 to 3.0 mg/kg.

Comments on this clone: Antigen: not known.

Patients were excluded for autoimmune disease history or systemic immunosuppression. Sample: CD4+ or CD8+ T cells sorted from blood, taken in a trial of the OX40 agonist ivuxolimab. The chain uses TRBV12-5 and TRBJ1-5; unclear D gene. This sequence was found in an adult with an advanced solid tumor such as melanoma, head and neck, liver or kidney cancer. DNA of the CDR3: TGTGCTAGTGGTTTGGTGACCCTTGGCCAGAGATATAGCAATCAGCCCCAGCATTTT. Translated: CASGLVTLGQRYSNQPQHF.